The text below deals with one TCR beta chain. The target of this receptor is not known. Base quality data are lacking; no much larger clone is found one base away. Reading the germline V gene gives CDR1 KGHDR and CDR2 SFDVKD. V and J lose 5 bases and 6 bases, and a span of 13 bases separates them. Reading from cysteine to phenylalanine, the CDR3 counts 14 amino acids. Solely the CDR3 DNA is kept, with 42 bases framed from the first base. TCRbeta CDR3 regions were amplified from genomic DNA by means of the immunoSEQ Assay, a bias-controlled multiplex PCR. The study's own analysis went as follows. Nucleated cell counts per sample were estimated from amplification of reference gene primers within the assay. Sequence reads were collapsed and filtered to measure the absolute abundance of every unique TCRbeta CDR3 rearrangement. For each sample, productive Simpson clonality was calculated by taking the square root of Simpson's diversity index across productive rearrangements. TCRdb retrieved this table from immuneACCESS and kept in-frame rearrangements only. Not all clones are present; in checked studies, unresolved V genes account for under half, and no reason is known for the remainder. V, J and clone size were drawn from that table, and D and trimming were deduced from the DNA. For this sample there are some 260,000 clones; more than 65% appear just once. The ten top clones hold roughly 3% of the sample.

Collaborating institutions collected whole blood in K2EDTA tubes following their own protocols. Collaborator samples were shipped for TCRbeta analysis as frozen whole blood, isolated PBMCs, or DNA extracted from either sample type. This sample was included in a study of blood T cell repertoires in COVID-19 (dated by TCRdb to 2018 to 2021). With respect to the entire study: Samples from collaborators originated in the United States, Italy and Spain and spanned both the acute and convalescent phases of COVID-19. HLA class I and class II types, where available, came from metadata supplied by the sample provider rather than from assay-based typing. Subjects who had been exposed to COVID-19, were actively infected with it, or had recovered from it provided the deeply sampled blood TCRbeta repertoires that made up the dataset. The repertoires were released in a freely available public database intended as a resource for research on the immune response to SARS-CoV-2. The material from the prospective study consisted of cDNA or gDNA derived from T cells, B-cell-depleted T cells, or PBMCs. Samples came from the ongoing ImmuneRACE study (first 160 participants) plus 1,254 subjects from 6 global collaborators. The sample metadata nearly always contained a de-identified subject ID, COVID-19 status, age in years and sex.

On the study overall, not on this receptor specifically: The amount of clinical and demographic metadata varied by source and participant and was provided uncurated.

This sequence was found in a woman aged 18-35 years with acute or convalescent COVID-19. The chain is made from TRBV24-1 and TRBJ2-1, with TRBD1 tentatively as D gene (5 bases match). Input material: peripheral blood. For the CDR3, the sequence is CATSVQQGRNEQFF. The DNA is as follows: TGTGCCACCAGTGTCCAGCAGGGTCGCAATGAGCAGTTCTTC.